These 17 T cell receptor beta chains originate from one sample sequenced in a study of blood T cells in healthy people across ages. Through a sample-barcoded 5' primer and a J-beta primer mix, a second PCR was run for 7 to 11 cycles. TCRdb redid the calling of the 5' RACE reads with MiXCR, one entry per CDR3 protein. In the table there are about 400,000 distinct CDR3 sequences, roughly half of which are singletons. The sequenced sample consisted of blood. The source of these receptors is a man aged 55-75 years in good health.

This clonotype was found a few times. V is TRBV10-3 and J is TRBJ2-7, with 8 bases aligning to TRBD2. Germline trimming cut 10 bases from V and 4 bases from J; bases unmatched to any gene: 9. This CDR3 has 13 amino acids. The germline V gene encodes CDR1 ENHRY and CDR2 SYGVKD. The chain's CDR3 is CATTGRAAYEQYF. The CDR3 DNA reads TGTGCCACCACCGGGAGGGCGGCATACGAGCAGTACTTC.

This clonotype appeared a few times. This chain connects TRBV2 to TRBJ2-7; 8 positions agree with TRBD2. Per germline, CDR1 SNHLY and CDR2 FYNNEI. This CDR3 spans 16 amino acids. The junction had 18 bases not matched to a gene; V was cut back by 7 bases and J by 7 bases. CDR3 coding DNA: TGTGCCAGCATCAACCTCCCGAGCGGGGGCAACAATGAGCAGTACTTC. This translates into CASINLPSGGNNEQYF.

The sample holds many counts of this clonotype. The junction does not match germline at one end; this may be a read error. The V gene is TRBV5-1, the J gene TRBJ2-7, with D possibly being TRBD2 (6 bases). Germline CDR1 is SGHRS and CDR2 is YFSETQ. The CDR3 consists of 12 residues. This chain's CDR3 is CASSGQGYEQYF. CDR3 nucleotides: TGTGCCAGCAGCGGGCAGGGCTACGAGCAGTACTTC.

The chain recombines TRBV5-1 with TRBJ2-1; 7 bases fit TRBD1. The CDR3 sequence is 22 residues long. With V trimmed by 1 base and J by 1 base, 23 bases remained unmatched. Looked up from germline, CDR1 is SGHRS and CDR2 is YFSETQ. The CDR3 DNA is TGCGCCAGCAGCTTGAGCTTATGGGGCAGGGGGAGAGATCGCGAGTCCTACAATGAGCAGTTCTTC. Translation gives CASSLSLWGRGRDRESYNEQFF. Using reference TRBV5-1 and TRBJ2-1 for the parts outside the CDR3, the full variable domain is KAGVTQTPRYLIKTRGQQVTLSCSPISGHRSVSWYQQTPGQGLQFLFEYFSETQRNKGNFPGRFSGRQFSNSRSEMNVSTLELGDSALYLCASSLSLWGRGRDRESYNEQFFGPGTRLTVL.

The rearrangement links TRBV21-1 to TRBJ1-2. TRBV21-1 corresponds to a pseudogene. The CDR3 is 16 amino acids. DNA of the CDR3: TGTGCCAGCAGCAGGCAGGCAGGGCAATATAACTATGGCTACACCTTC. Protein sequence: CASSRQAGQYNYGYTF.

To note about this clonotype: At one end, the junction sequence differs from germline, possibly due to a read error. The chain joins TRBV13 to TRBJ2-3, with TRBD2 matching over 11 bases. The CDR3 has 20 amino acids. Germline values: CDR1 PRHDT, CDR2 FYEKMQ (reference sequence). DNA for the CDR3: TGTGCCAGCAGCCCTGCTCGTTTTAGCGGGAGGGGATCGGAAACAGATACACAGTATTTT. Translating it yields CASSPARFSGRGSETDTQYF.

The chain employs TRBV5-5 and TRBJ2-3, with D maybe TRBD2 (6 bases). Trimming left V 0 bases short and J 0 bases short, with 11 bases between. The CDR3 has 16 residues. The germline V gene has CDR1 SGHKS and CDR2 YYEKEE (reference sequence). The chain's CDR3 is CASSLATAGSTDTQYF. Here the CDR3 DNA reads TGTGCCAGCAGCTTGGCCACAGCGGGTAGCACAGATACGCAGTATTTT.

The CDR3 nucleotides read TGTGCCAGCAGTTACGCCGGACAGGGATCCAATGGCTACACCTTC. This codes for CASSYAGQGSNGYTF. The genes are TRBV6-5 and TRBJ1-2; 8 bases line up with TRBD1. The CDR3 is 15 residues long. The junction had 8 bases not matched to a gene; V was cut back by 2 bases and J by 6 bases. The germline V gene has CDR1 MNHEY and CDR2 SVGAGI.

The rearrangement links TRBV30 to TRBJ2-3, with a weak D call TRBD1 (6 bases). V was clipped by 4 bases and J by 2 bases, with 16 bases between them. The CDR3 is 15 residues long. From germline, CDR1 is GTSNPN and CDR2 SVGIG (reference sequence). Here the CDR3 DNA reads TGTGCCTGGACCAGCCGCGGACAGCTCACAGATACGCAGTATTTT. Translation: CAWTSRGQLTDTQYF.

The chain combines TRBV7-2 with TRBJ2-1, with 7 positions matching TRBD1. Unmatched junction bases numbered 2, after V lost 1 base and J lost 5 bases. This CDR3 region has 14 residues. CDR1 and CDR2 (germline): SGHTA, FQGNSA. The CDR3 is CASSLDRGHNEQFF. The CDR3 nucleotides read TGTGCCAGCAGCTTAGATAGGGGGCACAATGAGCAGTTCTTC.

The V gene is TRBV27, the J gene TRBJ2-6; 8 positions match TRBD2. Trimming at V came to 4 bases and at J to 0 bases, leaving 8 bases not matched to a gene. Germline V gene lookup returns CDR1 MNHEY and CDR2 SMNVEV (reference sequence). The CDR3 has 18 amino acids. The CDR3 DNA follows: TGTGCCAGCAGTTCCCTCACTAGCGGCTACTCTGGGGCCAACGTCCTGACTTTC. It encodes CASSSLTSGYSGANVLTF.

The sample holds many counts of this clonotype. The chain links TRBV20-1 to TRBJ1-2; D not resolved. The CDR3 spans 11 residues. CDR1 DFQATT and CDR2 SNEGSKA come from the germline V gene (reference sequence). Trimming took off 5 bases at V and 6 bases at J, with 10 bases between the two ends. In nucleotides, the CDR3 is TGCAGTGCTGATGAGCGAAATGGCTACACCTTC. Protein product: CSADERNGYTF.

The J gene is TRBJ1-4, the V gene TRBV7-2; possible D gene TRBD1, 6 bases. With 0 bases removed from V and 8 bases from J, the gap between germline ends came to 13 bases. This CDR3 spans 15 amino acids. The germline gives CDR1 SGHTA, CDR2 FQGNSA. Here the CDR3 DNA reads TGTGCCAGCAGCTTAGCGCAGGGGCCCTTAGAAAAACTGTTTTTT. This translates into CASSLAQGPLEKLFF.

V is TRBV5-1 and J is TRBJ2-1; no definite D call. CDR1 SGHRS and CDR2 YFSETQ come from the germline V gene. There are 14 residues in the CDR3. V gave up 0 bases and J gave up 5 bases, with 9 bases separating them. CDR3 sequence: CASSLAQKHNEQFF. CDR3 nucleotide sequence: TGCGCCAGCAGCTTGGCACAGAAACACAATGAGCAGTTCTTC.

The CDR3 bases are TGTGCCAGCAGTTTGGATGACAGGGGTCGGGCACCCCTCCACTTT. Translation gives CASSLDDRGRAPLHF. V is TRBV28 and J is TRBJ1-6, with 8 bases matching TRBD1. There are 15 residues in the CDR3. J gave up 11 bases and V 3 bases, and 9 bases lay outside the gene matches. Per germline, CDR1 MDHEN and CDR2 SYDVKM.

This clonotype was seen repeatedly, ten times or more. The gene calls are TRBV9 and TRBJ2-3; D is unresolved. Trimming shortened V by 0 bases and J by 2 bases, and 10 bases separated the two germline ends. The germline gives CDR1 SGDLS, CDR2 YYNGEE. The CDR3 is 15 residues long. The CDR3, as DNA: TGTGCCAGCAGCGTAGTCGGCTCAACCACAGATACGCAGTATTTT. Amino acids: CASSVVGSTTDTQYF.

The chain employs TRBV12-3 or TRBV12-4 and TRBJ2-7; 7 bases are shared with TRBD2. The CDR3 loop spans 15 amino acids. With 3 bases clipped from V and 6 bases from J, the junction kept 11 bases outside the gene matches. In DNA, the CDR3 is TGTGCCAGCAGTTTGGGAGGGGCTGCCCAACGCGAGCAGTACTTC. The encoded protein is CASSLGGAAQREQYF.